What follows are 2 T cell receptor beta chains derived from one specimen sequenced in a study of tumor and adjacent non-tumor tissue in lung cancer. This sample's RNA came from whole unsorted tissue. TCRbeta libraries were built with three rounds of nested PCR, modified from ARM-PCR. TCRdb re-called the multiplex PCR reads with MiXCR, one entry per CDR3 protein. Of approximately 110,000 distinct CDR3 sequences listed, more than 70% are singletons. Specimen: lung tumor tissue. The receptor set was obtained from a woman aged 55-69 years with non-small cell lung cancer.

In this sample, this clonotype turned up once. Possible read error: a much larger clone is one base away. The V call is TRBV6-2 or TRBV6-3, the J call TRBJ2-7, with D perhaps TRBD2 (6 bases). The CDR3 spans 13 residues. The V gene's germline CDR1 is MNHEY and CDR2 SVGEGT. CDR3 DNA: TGTACCAGCGGGTCTAGCGAGGCTCGGGGGCAGTACTTC. This encodes CTSGSSEARGQYF.

Concerning this clonotype itself: Given a much more abundant clone one base away, this may be a read error. The chain employs TRBV5-4 and TRBJ1-1, with TRBD1 matching 7 bases. The CDR3 runs 16 residues. Trimming cost V 0 bases and J 4 bases; bases outside gene matches: 9. Germline V gene sequence: CDR1 SGHNT, CDR2 YYREEE (reference sequence). As DNA, the CDR3 is TGTGCCAGCAGCTTGGCACAGGGGCGTGTGAGCACTGAAGCTTTCTTT. Translation gives CASSLAQGRVSTEAFF.